Shown below are 19 T cell receptor beta chains from a single sample sequenced in a study of metastatic and nonmetastatic thyroid tumors (dated by TCRdb to 2020 to 2022). No treatment had been received by any patient before thyroid surgery. Libraries came from PCR. TCRdb records Illumina HiSeq 4000 as the sequencer. Clones were called with MiXCR by TCRdb after fastp trimmed the public reads at Q25, and only in-frame beta chains were retained. The sample includes 100,000 or so clones, with about 15% observed a single time. The top ten clones comprise 3% to 4.5% of the sample. Sequencing was performed on blood. The receptor set was obtained from a female donor with papillary thyroid cancer or a benign thyroid nodule (not recorded which). Some clones in this sample may be carry-over from other donors' samples.

Turning to this clone: This could be a read error, since a much larger clone is one nucleotide away. The rearrangement uses TRBV5-5 and TRBJ1-6, with TRBD1 as a possible D gene (6 bases). Per the germline V gene, CDR1 is SGHKS and CDR2 is YYEKEE (reference sequence). The germline V and J ends were trimmed by 4 bases and 8 bases, with 16 bases remaining between them. The CDR3 length is 15 residues. CDR3 residues: CASSIQGGQDSPLHF. CDR3 DNA: TGTGCCAGCAGCATTCAAGGGGGACAAGATTCACCCCTCCACTTT.

Only a few counts were recorded for this clone. The rearrangement uses TRBV28 and TRBJ2-1, with 11 bases lining up with TRBD2. This CDR3 spans 18 amino acids. The germline CDR1 and CDR2 sequences are MDHEN and SYDVKM. V gave up 5 bases and J gave up 2 bases; unmatched junction bases: 11. The chain's CDR3 is CASSPKTSGNPTYNEQFF. In nucleotides, the CDR3 is TGTGCCAGCAGTCCCAAGACTAGCGGGAACCCTACCTACAATGAGCAGTTCTTC. Full variable domain (remainder filled in from reference TRBV28 and TRBJ2-1): DVKVTQSSRYLVKRTGEKVFLECVQDMDHENMFWYRQDPGLGLRLIYFSYDVKMKEKGDIPEGYSVSREKKERFSLILESASTNQTSMYLCASSPKTSGNPTYNEQFFGPGTRLTVL.

This clone was seen many times. The V and J genes are TRBV12-3 or TRBV12-4 and TRBJ1-2; perhaps TRBD1 as D (6 bases). The V and J ends lost 5 bases and 4 bases respectively, with 11 bases between them. The CDR3 extends over 13 amino acids. CDR3 residues: CASSHREAYGYTF. For the CDR3, the DNA is TGTGCCAGCAGTCACAGGGAAGCCTATGGCTACACCTTC.

About this clone: A single base separates this from a much larger clone, so it may be a read error. The chain links TRBV5-4 to TRBJ1-1; 8 nucleotides agree with TRBD1. The germline V gene encodes CDR1 SGHNT and CDR2 YYREEE (reference sequence). The CDR3 has 13 residues. Losses at the gene ends were 5 bases for V and 5 bases for J; bases not matched to a gene: 5. As DNA, the CDR3 is TGTGCCAGCAGATTACAGGGGGAGACTGAAGCTTTCTTT. As protein: CASRLQGETEAFF. The full variable domain, completed using reference TRBV5-4 and TRBJ1-1, is ETGVTQSPTHLIKTRGQQVTLRCSSQSGHNTVSWYQQALGQGPQFIFQYYREEENGRGNFPPRFSGLQFPNYSSELNVNALELDDSALYLCASRLQGETEAFFGQGTRLTVV.

This clone was counted ten times or more. This sequence joins TRBV5-1 and TRBJ2-7; the D is unclear. V dropped 0 bases and J dropped 4 bases, with 11 bases sitting between them. This CDR3 comprises 14 residues. Germline V CDR1 and CDR2: SGHRS, YFSETQ. The CDR3 is CASSLGGGTYEQYF. In DNA, the CDR3 is TGCGCCAGCAGCTTGGGGGGTGGAACATACGAGCAGTACTTC.

This clone showed up many times. V gene TRBV5-4 combines with J gene TRBJ2-2; the match to TRBD2 covers 13 bases. Germline assignment: CDR1 SGHNT and CDR2 YYREEE (reference sequence). CDR3 length: 18 residues. V lost 3 bases and J lost 2; bases outside the gene matches: 7. CDR3 DNA sequence: TGTGCCAGCAGCTCTGGGACTAGCGGGGCCCTTAACACCGGGGAGCTGTTTTTT. The encoded protein is CASSSGTSGALNTGELFF. The whole variable domain, remainder taken from reference TRBV5-4 and TRBJ2-2, is ETGVTQSPTHLIKTRGQQVTLRCSSQSGHNTVSWYQQALGQGPQFIFQYYREEENGRGNFPPRFSGLQFPNYSSELNVNALELDDSALYLCASSSGTSGALNTGELFFGEGSRLTVL.

The CDR3 sequence: CASSSSRAPGSPLHF. In DNA, the CDR3 is TGTGCCAGCAGCTCCAGCCGGGCCCCGGGGTCACCCCTCCACTTT. The rearrangement joins TRBV7-9 to TRBJ1-6; D not resolved. The germline V gene encodes CDR1 SEHNR and CDR2 FQNEAQ (reference sequence). The V gene lost 4 bases and the J gene lost 10 bases, with 17 bases spanning the gap. The CDR3 contains 15 residues.

About this clone itself: A much bigger clone sits one base away, suggesting this may be a read error. The J gene is TRBJ1-2, the V gene TRBV13; 8 bases agree with TRBD1. The CDR3 length is 13 residues. Per the germline V gene, CDR1 is PRHDT and CDR2 is FYEKMQ (reference sequence). CDR3 protein: CASSSDRAYVYTF. CDR3 coding DNA: TGTGCCAGCAGCTCGGACAGGGCCTATGTCTACACCTTC. The full variable domain, in which reference TRBV13 and TRBJ1-2 provide the parts outside the CDR3, is AAGVIQSPRHLIKEKRETATLKCYPIPRHDTVYWYQQGPGQDPQFLISFYEKMQSDKGSIPDRFSAQQFSDYHSELNMSSLELGDSALYFCASSSDRAYVYTFGSGTRLTVV.

A word on this clone: This may be a read error: a much more frequent sequence differs by one nucleotide. The chain is built from TRBV28 and TRBJ2-3, with TRBD2 identical over 9 bases. V shed 7 bases and J 3 bases; nucleotides not matched to a gene: 17. The CDR3 runs to 18 residues. CDR1 is MDHEN and CDR2 is SYDVKM in the germline V gene. The CDR3 bases are TGTGCCAGCATGCGGGAGGGCGGGGGACCGGGGTGGACAGATACGCAGTATTTT. Translated, it gives CASMREGGGPGWTDTQYF.

A few counts support this clone. The chain uses TRBV28 and TRBJ2-5; TRBD2 is a possible D gene (5 bases). CDR1 and CDR2 (germline): MDHEN, SYDVKM. V was shortened by 10 bases and J by 5 bases, with 11 bases between the two germline ends. This CDR3 has 11 amino acids. Written as DNA, the CDR3 is TGTGCCATCAGGAGGATGGAGACCCAGTACTTC. Protein product: CAIRRMETQYF.

This clone was found many times. This chain links TRBV19 with TRBJ1-6; the D is unclear. Germline CDR1 LNHDA, CDR2 SQIVND (reference sequence). The CDR3 consists of 14 residues. The V end was cut by 6 bases, the J end by 7 bases, with 13 bases between. The CDR3 nucleotides read TGTGCCAGTAGGCTGGGGAAGACCAATTCACCCCTCCACTTT. Translation gives CASRLGKTNSPLHF.

This clone was recorded a few times. This may be a read error, as it is one base from a much larger clone. Different DNA sequences within this sample yield the same CDR3. This sequence joins TRBV19 and TRBJ2-5; perhaps TRBD1 as D (5 bases). This CDR3 comprises 12 residues. V lost 3 bases, J lost 11 bases, and 13 bases lay in between. Germline V gives CDR1 LNHDA, CDR2 SQIVND (reference sequence). The CDR3 reads CASSMSSGAQYF. The CDR3 coding sequence is TGTGCCAGTAGTATGAGTAGTGGGGCGCAGTACTTC.

About this clone itself: A much larger clone is a single base away; this may be a read error. The genes are TRBV27 and TRBJ2-2; TRBD1 might be the D (6 bases). This CDR3 contains 16 residues. The germline V gene encodes CDR1 MNHEY and CDR2 SMNVEV (reference sequence). The CDR3 here is CTSSLESGHNTGELFF. CDR3 coding DNA: TGTACCAGCAGTTTAGAGTCGGGACATAACACCGGGGAGCTGTTTTTT.

Notes on this clone: This could be a read error, since a much larger clone is one nucleotide away. The genes are TRBV5-6 and TRBJ1-1; tentative D call: TRBD1 (5 bases). This CDR3 is built from 14 residues. The germline V gene has CDR1 SGHDT and CDR2 YYEEEE. The CDR3 nucleotides are TGTGCCAGCAGCTTGGGACAGATGAACAATGAAGCTTTCTTT. Translating it yields CASSLGQMNNEAFF.

This clone has ten or more counts. The V and J genes are TRBV5-1 and TRBJ1-6; D might be TRBD1 (5 bases). The CDR3 runs 14 residues. CDR1 is SGHRS, CDR2 YFSETQ, per germline. The V end was cut by 0 bases, the J end by 6 bases, with 7 bases between. CDR3 region: CASSLEGSNSPLHF. The CDR3 DNA is TGCGCCAGCAGCTTGGAGGGGTCTAATTCACCCCTCCACTTT.

This clone was recorded at least ten times. This rearrangement joins TRBV28 to TRBJ1-2; D is unresolved. Germline V gene sequence: CDR1 MDHEN, CDR2 SYDVKM. V lost 3 bases, J lost 2 bases, and 10 bases lay in between. The CDR3 length is 14 residues. This CDR3 is CASSLGGGNYGYTF. The CDR3 bases are TGTGCCAGCAGTTTGGGCGGCGGGAACTATGGCTACACCTTC.

This clone was detected once. This may stem from a read error, because a much larger clone lies one nucleotide away. The gene calls are TRBV5-4 and TRBJ1-2, with D unclear. Trimming stripped 4 bases from V and 4 bases from J, with 14 bases between. The germline CDR1 and CDR2 sequences are SGHNT and YYREEE (reference sequence). The CDR3 has 14 amino acids. The CDR3 loop is CASSPPTSSYGYTF. The CDR3 DNA reads as TGTGCCAGCAGCCCCCCAACATCCTCCTATGGCTACACCTTC. Using reference TRBV5-4 and TRBJ1-2 for the parts outside the CDR3, the full variable domain is ETGVTQSPTHLIKTRGQQVTLRCSSQSGHNTVSWYQQALGQGPQFIFQYYREEENGRGNFPPRFSGLQFPNYSSELNVNALELDDSALYLCASSPPTSSYGYTFGSGTRLTVV.

This clone was seen ten or more times. This chain uses TRBV20-1 with TRBJ1-5, with D possibly matching TRBD1 (5 bases). V was trimmed by 6 bases and J by 1 base, leaving 13 bases between them. The CDR3 spans 14 residues. CDR1 DFQATT and CDR2 SNEGSKA come from the germline V gene (reference sequence). CDR3 sequence reads: CSARPGSSNQPQHF. The CDR3 DNA reads as TGCAGTGCACGGCCAGGGTCGAGCAATCAGCCCCAGCATTTT.

This clone was picked up many times. V gene TRBV6-1 combines with J gene TRBJ2-1; D possibly corresponds to TRBD1 (6 bases). From germline, CDR1 is MNHNS and CDR2 SASEGT. This CDR3 has 13 amino acids. Trimming left V 2 bases short and J 15 bases short, with 17 bases between. The CDR3 reads CASSERGTRILFF. The DNA for the CDR3 is TGTGCCAGCAGTGAAAGGGGGACACGCATTCTGTTCTTC.